Shown below are 10 T cell receptor beta chains from a single sample sequenced in a study of CD4 T cell repertoires in COVID-19 (dated by TCRdb to about 2021). Their cognate antigens are unknown. Libraries came from the immunoSEQ multiplex PCR assay. TCRdb provides this immuneACCESS table in a form limited to in-frame rearrangements. Some clones are lacking; in checked studies, under half of them reflect an unresolved V gene, and why the rest are absent is not known. The sample table shows more than 450 clones, and about 24% are seen once. 15% to 20% of the sample rests with the top ten. The sample's time point label, in plain terms: sample from a COVID-19-recovered individual after infection. Cells were CFSE-labeled and stimulated with autologous monocytes plus recombinant SARS-CoV-2 spike or nucleoprotein to obtain antigen-reactive proliferating T cell lines. Sample: central memory CD4+ T cells, cultured in vitro, taken after recovery from COVID-19. This sample's cell subset or site label indicates: CD4+ T central memory cells. These TCRs come from a human donor who had COVID-19.

This chain uses TRBV4-2 with TRBJ1-4; no definite D call. V was trimmed by 0 bases and J by 10 bases, leaving 12 bases between them. CDR3 length: 14 residues. CDR1 LGHNA and CDR2 YNFKEQ come from the germline V gene. The CDR3 protein is CASSQDLSSGKLFF. In DNA form, the CDR3 reads TGTGCCAGCAGCCAAGATCTATCAAGCGGAAAACTGTTTTTT.

By share, this clone counts as large (0.1 to 1%). This chain uses TRBV10-3 with TRBJ1-2; no definite D call. V was cut by 3 bases and J by 3 bases, with 8 bases left in between. The CDR3 covers 13 residues. Germline V CDR1 and CDR2: ENHRY, SYGVKD. The CDR3 spells CAISDWTDYGYTF. The CDR3 DNA is TGTGCCATCAGTGATTGGACGGACTATGGCTACACCTTC.

This clone is labeled large (0.1 to 1%). The V and J genes are TRBV4-3 and TRBJ2-7, with D unclear. The ends were cut back, 3 bases at V and 0 bases at J, with 12 bases in the middle. The CDR3 has 15 amino acids. The germline V gene has CDR1 LGHNA and CDR2 YSLEER. This chain's CDR3 is CASSQEWRSSYEQYV. The CDR3, as DNA: TGCGCCAGCAGCCAGGAGTGGCGAAGCTCCTACGAGCAGTACGTC.

By share of the sample, this clone is medium-sized. The rearrangement links TRBV24-1 to TRBJ2-1, with 10 bases lining up with TRBD2. The length of the CDR3 is 16 residues. V lost 7 bases and J lost 5; bases outside the gene matches: 10. Germline V lookup: CDR1 KGHDR, CDR2 SFDVKD. CDR3 residues: CATSPSSSGRHNEQFF. CDR3 coding DNA: TGTGCCACCAGCCCCTCATCTAGCGGGAGACACAATGAGCAGTTCTTC.

The chain uses TRBV11-3 and TRBJ2-5, with 9 bases aligning to TRBD1. Germline lookup yields CDR1 SGHNT and CDR2 YENEEA. V was clipped by 4 bases and J by 6 bases; unmatched bases: 15. This CDR3 is 17 amino acids long. The CDR3 protein is CASSSPLSDRGAKTQYF. For the CDR3, the DNA is TGTGCCAGCAGCTCCCCCCTATCGGACAGGGGAGCCAAGACCCAGTACTTC.

This clone was observed a few times. The chain couples TRBV9 to TRBJ2-3, with D uncertain. CDR1 and CDR2 from the germline V gene are SGDLS and YYNGEE. The CDR3 extends over 15 amino acids. V gave up 0 bases and J gave up 2 bases, with 10 bases separating them. The CDR3 reads CASSVGQASTDTQYF. The CDR3 bases are TGTGCCAGCAGCGTAGGTCAGGCTTCCACAGATACGCAGTATTTT.

This chain links TRBV6-6 with TRBJ2-1; 10 bases map to TRBD1. CDR1 is MNHNY and CDR2 is SVGAGI in the germline V gene (reference sequence). The V and J ends lost 5 bases and 8 bases, in that order; junction bases with no gene match: 9. The CDR3 has 15 amino acids. CDR3 sequence reads: CASSPRDRGAHEQFF. The CDR3 nucleotides read TGTGCCAGCAGTCCCCGGGACAGGGGAGCCCATGAGCAGTTCTTC.

Sample share makes this clone large. The chain uses TRBV18 and TRBJ1-4; no definite D call. The germline V gene has CDR1 KGHSH and CDR2 LQKENI. Trimming removed 6 bases from V and 8 bases from J, with 13 bases in between. The CDR3 is 13 residues long. The CDR3 bases are TGTGCCAGCTCCCCCCGTCCTGAAGAAAAACTGTTTTTT. It specifies CASSPRPEEKLFF.

Relative to its sample, this clone is medium-sized (0.01 to 0.1%). This sample includes further DNA sequences coding for the same CDR3. The chain combines TRBV5-1 with TRBJ1-3, with D unclear. Trimming took 0 bases from V and 1 from J, leaving 8 bases between them. From germline, CDR1 is SGHRS and CDR2 YFSETQ. The CDR3 sequence is 15 residues long. The CDR3, as DNA: TGCGCCAGCAGCTTGGAAGGAGGGTCTGGAAACACCATATATTTT. It is translated as CASSLEGGSGNTIYF.

The V call is TRBV6-6, the J call TRBJ1-1; D might be TRBD1 (5 bases). Germline CDR1 MNHNY, CDR2 SVGAGI (reference sequence). Trimming cost V 8 bases and J 3 bases, with 22 bases left between them. The CDR3 consists of 16 residues. The CDR3 DNA reads TGTGCCAGCCAGGGACCTTTATTTGGGATTGACACTGAAGCTTTCTTT. Residues: CASQGPLFGIDTEAFF.